The clone carrying this T cell receptor (beta chain) was seen a few times. Antigen specificity is unknown. The data belong to a study of beta chain features in type 1 diabetes. Expressed TCRB transcripts got sequenced, as all isolated RNA was reverse transcribed. Sequencing used immunoSEQ multiplex PCR; TCRdb keeps in-frame clones, though not all of them. Here the sample spans about 290,000 clones, 7% to 9% being singletons. Study conclusions and caveats: Any HLA effect on TCRB rearrangement was left unresolved by small sub-analyses.

The specimen was central memory CD4+ T cells from blood. The receptor was derived from a woman under 30 in good health.

As DNA, the CDR3 is TGTGCCAGCAGCCAAGATTGGCAGGGCCAAGCTTTCTTT. Its protein is CASSQDWQGQAFF. J is TRBJ1-1 and V is TRBV14; a possible D gene is TRBD1 (5 bases). Trimming cost V 0 bases and J 9 bases, with 11 bases left between them. The CDR3 has 13 residues. Germline loops: CDR1 SGHDN, CDR2 FVKESK.